One and the same sample provided the 2 T cell receptor beta chains below, sequenced in a study of shared clonotypes between healthy human individuals. Using immunoSEQ multiplex PCR, the repertoire was profiled, and TCRdb retains in-frame clones only, with some absent. The repertoire includes some 2.1 million clones, about 95% of them detected once, and around 0.13% sits in the top ten. The specimen sequenced was naive CD4+ T cells sorted from blood. Regarding subset: CD45RA+ positively selected. These receptors were taken from a man aged 18 to 29 in good health.

The V gene is TRBV11-2, the J gene TRBJ2-7; D may be TRBD2 (6 bases). Per germline, CDR1 SGHAT and CDR2 FQNNGV. The CDR3 runs 15 residues. Deletions cut 5 bases from V and 0 bases from J, with 14 bases between. CDR3 amino acids: CASSRDFTPSYEQYF. DNA for the CDR3: TGTGCCAGCAGCCGGGACTTTACCCCCTCCTACGAGCAGTACTTC. The complete variable domain, with remaining parts taken from reference TRBV11-2 and TRBJ2-7, reads EAGVAQSPRYKIIEKRQSVAFWCNPISGHATLYWYQQILGQGPKLLIQFQNNGVVDDSQLPKDRFSAERLKGVDSTLKIQPAKLEDSAVYLCASSRDFTPSYEQYFGPGTRLTVT.

This clone came up once. The genes are TRBV6-5 and TRBJ1-2; 10 bases match TRBD1. The V gene's germline CDR1 is MNHEY and CDR2 SVGAGI. Unmatched junction bases numbered 1, after V lost 6 bases and J lost 3 bases. CDR3 length: 13 residues. The CDR3 region is CASRTGGYYGYTF. CDR3 nucleotides: TGTGCCAGCAGGACAGGGGGCTACTATGGCTACACCTTC.